This TCR beta chain derives from a study of blood T cell repertoires in COVID-19. CDR1 is GTSNPN, CDR2 SVGIG, per germline (reference sequence). This CDR3 region has 14 residues. J lost 10 bases, V lost 3 bases, and 7 bases had no gene match. This clone came up a few times. The method was immunoSEQ multiplex PCR; TCRdb's version includes in-frame clones alone and lacks a portion of them. The table lists over 200,000 clones, approximately 83% of them singletons. This receptor was identified in a man in his fifties with active or convalescent COVID-19. Sequencing was done on a sample of peripheral blood. This chain joins TRBV30 and TRBJ1-6; 9 bases map to TRBD1. The CDR3 DNA follows: TGTGCCTGGAGAGTCGACAGGGGGAAATCACCCCTCCACTTT. Its translation: CAWRVDRGKSPLHF.